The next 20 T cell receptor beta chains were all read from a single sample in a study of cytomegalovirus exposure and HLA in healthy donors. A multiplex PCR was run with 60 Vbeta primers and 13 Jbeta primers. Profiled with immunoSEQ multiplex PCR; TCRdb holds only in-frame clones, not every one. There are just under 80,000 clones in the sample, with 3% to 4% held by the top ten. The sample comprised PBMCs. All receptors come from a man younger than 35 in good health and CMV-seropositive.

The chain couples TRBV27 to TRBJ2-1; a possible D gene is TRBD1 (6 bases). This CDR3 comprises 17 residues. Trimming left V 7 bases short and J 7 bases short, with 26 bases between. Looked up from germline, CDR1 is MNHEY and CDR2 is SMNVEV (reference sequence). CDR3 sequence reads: CASNSLNGRGGWNEQFF. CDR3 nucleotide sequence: TGTGCCAGCAATTCCCTTAACGGCAGGGGTGGGTGGAATGAGCAGTTCTTC.

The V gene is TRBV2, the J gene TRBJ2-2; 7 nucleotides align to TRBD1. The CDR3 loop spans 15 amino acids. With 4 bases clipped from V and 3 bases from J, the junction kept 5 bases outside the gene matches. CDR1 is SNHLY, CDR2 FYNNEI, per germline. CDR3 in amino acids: CASSVQGLDTGELFF. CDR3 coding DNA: TGTGCCAGCAGTGTACAGGGGCTGGACACCGGGGAGCTGTTTTTT.

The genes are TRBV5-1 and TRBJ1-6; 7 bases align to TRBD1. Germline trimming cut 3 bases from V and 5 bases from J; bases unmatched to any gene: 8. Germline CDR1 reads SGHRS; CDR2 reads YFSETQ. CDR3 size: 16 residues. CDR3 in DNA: TGCGCCAGCAGCTCTCGACCTACAGGGGATAATTCACCCCTCCACTTT. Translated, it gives CASSSRPTGDNSPLHF.

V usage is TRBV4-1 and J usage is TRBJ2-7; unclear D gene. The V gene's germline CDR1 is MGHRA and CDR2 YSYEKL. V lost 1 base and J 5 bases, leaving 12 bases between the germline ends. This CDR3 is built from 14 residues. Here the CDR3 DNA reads TGCGCCAGCAGCCAAGTCCAGGAAACCAACGAGCAGTACTTC. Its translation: CASSQVQETNEQYF.

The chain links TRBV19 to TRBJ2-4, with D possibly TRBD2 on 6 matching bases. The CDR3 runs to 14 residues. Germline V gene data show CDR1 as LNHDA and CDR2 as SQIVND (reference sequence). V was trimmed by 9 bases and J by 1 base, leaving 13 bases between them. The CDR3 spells CASNVAGAKNIQYF. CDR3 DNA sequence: TGTGCCAGCAACGTCGCGGGGGCCAAAAACATTCAGTACTTC.

The CDR3 sequence is CASSEAGTGYTDTQYF. In DNA, the CDR3 is TGTGCCAGCAGTGAAGCGGGGACAGGCTACACAGATACGCAGTATTTT. The chain uses TRBV6-1 and TRBJ2-3; the match to TRBD1 covers 8 bases. Germline V lookup: CDR1 MNHNS, CDR2 SASEGT. The ends lost 0 bases at V and 2 bases at J; junction bases unmatched: 4. This CDR3 has 16 residues.

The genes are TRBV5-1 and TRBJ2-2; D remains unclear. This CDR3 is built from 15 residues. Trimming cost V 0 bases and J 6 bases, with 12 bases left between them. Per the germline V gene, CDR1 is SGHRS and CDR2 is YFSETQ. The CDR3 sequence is CASSLGGGEAGELFF. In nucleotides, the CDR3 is TGCGCCAGCAGCTTGGGCGGCGGCGAGGCCGGGGAGCTGTTTTTT.

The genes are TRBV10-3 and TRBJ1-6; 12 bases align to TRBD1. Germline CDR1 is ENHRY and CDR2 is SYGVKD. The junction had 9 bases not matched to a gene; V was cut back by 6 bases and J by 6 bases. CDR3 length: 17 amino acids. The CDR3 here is CAIRSGTGGLFNSPLHF. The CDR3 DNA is TGTGCCATCAGGTCCGGGACAGGGGGCCTCTTTAATTCACCCCTCCACTTT.

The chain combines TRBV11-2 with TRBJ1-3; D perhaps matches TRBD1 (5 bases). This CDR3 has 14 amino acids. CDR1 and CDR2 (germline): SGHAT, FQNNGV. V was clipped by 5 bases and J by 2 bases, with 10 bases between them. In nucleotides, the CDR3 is TGTGCCAGCAGCCCCGCGACAGCTGGAAACACCATATATTTT. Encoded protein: CASSPATAGNTIYF.

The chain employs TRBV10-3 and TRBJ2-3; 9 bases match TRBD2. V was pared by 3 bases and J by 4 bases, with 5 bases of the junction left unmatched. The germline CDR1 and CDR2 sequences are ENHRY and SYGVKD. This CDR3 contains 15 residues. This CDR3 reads CAISDPSGASDTQYF. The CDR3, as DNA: TGTGCCATCAGTGACCCTAGCGGGGCGTCAGATACGCAGTATTTT.

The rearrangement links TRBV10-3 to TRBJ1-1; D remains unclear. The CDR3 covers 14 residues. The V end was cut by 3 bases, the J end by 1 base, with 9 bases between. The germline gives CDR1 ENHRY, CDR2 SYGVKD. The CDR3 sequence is CAISDRQKNTEAFF. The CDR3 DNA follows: TGTGCCATCAGTGATAGACAAAAGAACACTGAAGCTTTCTTT.

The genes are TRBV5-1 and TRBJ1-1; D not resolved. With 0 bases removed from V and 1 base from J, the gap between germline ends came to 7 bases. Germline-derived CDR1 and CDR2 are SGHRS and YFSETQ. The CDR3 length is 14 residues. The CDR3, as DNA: TGCGCCAGCAGCTTGGCCGGTACGAACACTGAAGCTTTCTTT. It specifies CASSLAGTNTEAFF.

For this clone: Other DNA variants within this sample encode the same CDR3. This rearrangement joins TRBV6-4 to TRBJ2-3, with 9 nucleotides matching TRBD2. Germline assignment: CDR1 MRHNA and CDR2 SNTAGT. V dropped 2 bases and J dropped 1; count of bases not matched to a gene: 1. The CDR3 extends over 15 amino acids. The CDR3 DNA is TGTGCCAGCAGTGACGCTAGCGGGGGCACAGATACGCAGTATTTT. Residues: CASSDASGGTDTQYF.

CDR3 sequence (DNA): TGTGCCAGCAGCTTAGTAGGGGGGGCTGGCTACACCTTC. It specifies CASSLVGGAGYTF. The chain combines TRBV11-2 with TRBJ1-2, with D perhaps matching TRBD1 (6 bases). Germline V lookup: CDR1 SGHAT, CDR2 FQNNGV. Trimming stripped 1 base from V and 7 bases from J, with 10 bases between. This CDR3 region has 13 residues.

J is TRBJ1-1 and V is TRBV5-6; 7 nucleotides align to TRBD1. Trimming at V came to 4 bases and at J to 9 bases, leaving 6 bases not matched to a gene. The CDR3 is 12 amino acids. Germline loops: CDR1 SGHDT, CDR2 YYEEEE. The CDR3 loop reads CASSAGTAKAFF. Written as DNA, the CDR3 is TGTGCCAGCAGCGCGGGGACAGCCAAAGCTTTCTTT.

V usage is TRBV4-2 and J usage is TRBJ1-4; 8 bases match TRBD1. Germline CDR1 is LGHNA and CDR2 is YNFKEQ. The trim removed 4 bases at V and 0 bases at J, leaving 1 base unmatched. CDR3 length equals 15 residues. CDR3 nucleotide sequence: TGTGCCAGCAGCCCGGGACAGGCAACTAATGAAAAACTGTTTTTT. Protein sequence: CASSPGQATNEKLFF.

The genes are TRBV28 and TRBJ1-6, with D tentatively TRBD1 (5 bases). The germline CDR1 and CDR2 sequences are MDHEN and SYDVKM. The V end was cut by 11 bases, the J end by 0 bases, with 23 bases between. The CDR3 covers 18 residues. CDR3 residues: CACLRDRWTSSYNSPLHF. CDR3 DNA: TGTGCCTGCCTGAGGGACCGCTGGACTAGCTCCTATAATTCACCCCTCCACTTT.

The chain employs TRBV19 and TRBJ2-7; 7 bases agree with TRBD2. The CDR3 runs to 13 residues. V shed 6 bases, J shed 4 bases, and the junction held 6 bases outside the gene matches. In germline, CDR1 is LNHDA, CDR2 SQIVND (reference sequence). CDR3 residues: CASRAEGGYEQYF. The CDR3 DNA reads TGTGCCAGTAGGGCCGAGGGAGGGTACGAGCAGTACTTC. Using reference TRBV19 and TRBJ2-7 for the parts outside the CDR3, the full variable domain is DGGITQSPKYLFRKEGQNVTLSCEQNLNHDAMYWYRQDPGQGLRLIYYSQIVNDFQKGDIAEGYSVSREKKESFPLTVTSAQKNPTAFYLCASRAEGGYEQYFGPGTRLTVT.

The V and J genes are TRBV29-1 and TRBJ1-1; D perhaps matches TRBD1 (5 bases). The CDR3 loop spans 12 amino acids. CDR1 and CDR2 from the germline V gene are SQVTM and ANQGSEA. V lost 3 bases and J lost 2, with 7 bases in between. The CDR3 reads CSVEQGNTEAFF. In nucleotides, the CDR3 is TGCAGCGTTGAGCAGGGTAACACTGAAGCTTTCTTT.

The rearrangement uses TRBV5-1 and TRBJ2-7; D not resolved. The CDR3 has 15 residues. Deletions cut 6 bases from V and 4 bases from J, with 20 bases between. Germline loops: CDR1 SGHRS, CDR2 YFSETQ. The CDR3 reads CASTFNSLSTYEQYF. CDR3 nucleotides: TGCGCCAGCACCTTTAACTCCCTCTCGACTTACGAGCAGTACTTC.